This is a list of T cell receptor beta chains from one sample in a study of cytomegalovirus exposure and HLA in healthy donors. The data were produced by immunoSEQ multiplex PCR, yet TCRdb's version contains in-frame clones alone and is incomplete. The sample records around 91,000 clones, 78% being singletons. Material: PBMCs. These receptors came from a male donor in good health and CMV-seropositive. CDR3s include the opening cysteine and the closing phenylalanine or tryptophan. The D gene is left open where the match is weak. Expanded clones get a size class; other rows say once, few or many, or leave the size out.

V gene: TRBV11-2; clone size: -; D gene: -; J gene: TRBJ1-1; CDR3 DNA: TGTGCCAGCAGCGCAGGGTATGGATCCTACACTGAAGCTTTCTTT; CDR3 protein: CASSAGYGSYTEAFF
V gene: TRBV9; clone size: -; D gene: TRBD1; J gene: TRBJ1-1; CDR3 DNA: TGTGCCAGCAGCGTTTTGACAGGGCGGAAAGAGACTGAAGCTTTCTTT; CDR3 protein: CASSVLTGRKETEAFF
V gene: TRBV27; clone size: -; D gene: TRBD1; J gene: TRBJ2-7; CDR3 DNA: TGTGCCAGCGGAGACAGGGGTACCCTACACGAGCAGTACTTC; CDR3 protein: CASGDRGTLHEQYF
V gene: TRBV6-5; clone size: few; D gene: -; J gene: TRBJ2-6; CDR3 DNA: TGTGCCAGCAGCTCAGGGTCTGGGGCCAACGTCCTGACTTTC; CDR3 protein: CASSSGSGANVLTF
V gene: TRBV19; clone size: -; D gene: -; J gene: TRBJ1-5; CDR3 DNA: TGTGCCAGTAGTATCGGAGGGAATCAGCCCCAGCATTTT; CDR3 protein: CASSIGGNQPQHF
V gene: TRBV2; clone size: once; D gene: -; J gene: TRBJ2-7; CDR3 DNA: TGTGCCAGCAGTGAATCGCGGGGGCTTCAATACGAGCAGTACTTC; CDR3 protein: CASSESRGLQYEQYF
V gene: TRBV29-1; clone size: -; D gene: -; J gene: TRBJ1-4; CDR3 DNA: TGCAGCGTTGAGACAGGTGGAAATGAAAAACTGTTTTTT; CDR3 protein: CSVETGGNEKLFF
V gene: TRBV30; clone size: -; D gene: TRBD1; J gene: TRBJ2-3; CDR3 DNA: TGTGCCTGGAACCCAGGGGGTAGAACAGATACGCAGTATTTT; CDR3 protein: CAWNPGGRTDTQYF
V gene: TRBV4-1; clone size: -; D gene: -; J gene: TRBJ2-7; CDR3 DNA: TGCGCCAGCAGCGCTACCCAGGGAATCTACGAGCAGTACTTC; CDR3 protein: CASSATQGIYEQYF
V gene: TRBV6-6; clone size: -; D gene: -; J gene: TRBJ2-5; CDR3 DNA: TGTGCCAGCAGTCCCGCACATGCTCTAGAGACCCAGTACTTC; CDR3 protein: CASSPAHALETQYF
V gene: TRBV28; clone size: -; D gene: -; J gene: TRBJ2-5; CDR3 DNA: TGTGCCAGCAGTTTGGAGGGTTTAGAGACCCAGTACTTC; CDR3 protein: CASSLEGLETQYF
V gene: TRBV7-9; clone size: once; D gene: -; J gene: TRBJ2-5; CDR3 DNA: TGTGCCAGCGTGCAGGGTGAAGAGACCCAGTACTTC; CDR3 protein: CASVQGEETQYF
V gene: TRBV5-6; clone size: -; D gene: TRBD1; J gene: TRBJ2-2; CDR3 DNA: TGTGCCAGCAGCTTTCCGGACAGGGGGCTCTCCGGGGAGCTGTTTTTT; CDR3 protein: CASSFPDRGLSGELFF
V gene: TRBV10-3; clone size: -; D gene: TRBD2; J gene: TRBJ2-1; CDR3 DNA: TGTGCCATCAGTGCTGGCACACGGGAGGGTGTCGACAATGAGCAGTTCTTC; CDR3 protein: CAISAGTREGVDNEQFF
V gene: TRBV7-2; clone size: few; D gene: -; J gene: TRBJ1-1; CDR3 DNA: TGTGCCAGCAGCTCCCGACAGGAAACTACTGAAGCTTTCTTT; CDR3 protein: CASSSRQETTEAFF
V gene: TRBV5-4; clone size: few; D gene: TRBD2; J gene: TRBJ2-1; CDR3 DNA: TGTGCCAGCCCTAAGTCTAGCGGGAGTCAGGAGCAGTTCTTC; CDR3 protein: CASPKSSGSQEQFF
V gene: TRBV6-4; clone size: -; D gene: TRBD1; J gene: TRBJ1-5; CDR3 DNA: TGTGCCAGTTCGACAGGGGGCGGTCAGCCCCAGCATTTT; CDR3 protein: CASSTGGGQPQHF
V gene: TRBV30; clone size: few; D gene: -; J gene: TRBJ1-1; CDR3 DNA: TGTGCCTGGAGTGGAGGGTACGGCACTGAAGCTTTCTTT; CDR3 protein: CAWSGGYGTEAFF
V gene: TRBV27; clone size: -; D gene: TRBD1; J gene: TRBJ1-5; CDR3 DNA: TGTGCCAGCAGTTGGGGACAGGGTAATCCCCAGCATTTT; CDR3 protein: CASSWGQGNPQHF
V gene: TRBV10-2; clone size: -; D gene: -; J gene: TRBJ2-1; CDR3 DNA: TGCGCCAGCAGCCCATGGGGGGCCAGGGGGGAGCAGTTCTTC; CDR3 protein: CASSPWGARGEQFF
V gene: TRBV6-1; clone size: -; D gene: TRBD1; J gene: TRBJ1-3; CDR3 DNA: TGTGCCAGCAGTGGACAGGGAGGAAACACCATATATTTT; CDR3 protein: CASSGQGGNTIYF
V gene: TRBV5-4; clone size: few; D gene: -; J gene: TRBJ1-4; CDR3 DNA: TGTGCCAGCAGCGCGAGCGCCTCTAATGAAAAACTGTTTTTT; CDR3 protein: CASSASASNEKLFF
V gene: TRBV19; clone size: few; D gene: -; J gene: TRBJ1-1; CDR3 DNA: TGTGCCAGTAGGTCCAGGGATGAAGCTTTCTTT; CDR3 protein: CASRSRDEAFF
V gene: TRBV6-4; clone size: -; D gene: TRBD2; J gene: TRBJ2-1; CDR3 DNA: TGTGCCAGCAGTCCTAGCGGGGGGGCCTACAATGAGCAGTTCTTC; CDR3 protein: CASSPSGGAYNEQFF
V gene: TRBV28; clone size: few; D gene: TRBD2; J gene: TRBJ2-5; CDR3 DNA: TGTGCCAGCAGTCGAATACTAGCGGGGGAAGAGACCCAGTACTTC; CDR3 protein: CASSRILAGEETQYF
V gene: TRBV27; clone size: few; D gene: -; J gene: TRBJ2-1; CDR3 DNA: TGTGCCAGCAGTTCGGGGACTCCGCTGTACAATGAGCAGTTCTTC; CDR3 protein: CASSSGTPLYNEQFF
V gene: TRBV14; clone size: -; D gene: -; J gene: TRBJ2-2; CDR3 DNA: TGTGCCAGCAGCTCACTCGGGGACACCGGGGAGCTGTTTTTT; CDR3 protein: CASSSLGDTGELFF
V gene: TRBV6-5; clone size: -; D gene: -; J gene: TRBJ2-6; CDR3 DNA: TGTGCCAGCAGTTCCGGGTTCTCTGGGGCCAACGTCCTGACTTTC; CDR3 protein: CASSSGFSGANVLTF
V gene: TRBV29-1; clone size: -; D gene: TRBD1; J gene: TRBJ1-1; CDR3 DNA: TGCAGCTCGAGACAGGGTATGGATGAAGCTTTCTTT; CDR3 protein: CSSRQGMDEAFF
V gene: TRBV4-1; clone size: -; D gene: TRBD1; J gene: TRBJ1-4; CDR3 DNA: TGCGCCAGCAGCCAAGGGATACAGGGGAGTGAAAAACTGTTTTTT; CDR3 protein: CASSQGIQGSEKLFF
V gene: TRBV5-5; clone size: -; D gene: TRBD2; J gene: TRBJ2-7; CDR3 DNA: TGTGCCAGCAGCTTGGGACTAGCCTACTCCTACGAGCAGTACTTC; CDR3 protein: CASSLGLAYSYEQYF
V gene: TRBV5-1; clone size: -; D gene: TRBD1; J gene: TRBJ1-3; CDR3 DNA: TGCGCCAGCAGCCAGACAGGGGGCTTGTTAAACACCATATATTTT; CDR3 protein: CASSQTGGLLNTIYF
V gene: TRBV7-2; clone size: -; D gene: TRBD2; J gene: TRBJ2-3; CDR3 DNA: TGTGCCAGCAGCTCGGGACTAGCGGGAGGATATGATACGCAGTATTTT; CDR3 protein: CASSSGLAGGYDTQYF
V gene: TRBV2; clone size: -; D gene: TRBD2; J gene: TRBJ2-1; CDR3 DNA: TGTGCCAGCGACGGGACTAGCGCGAACAATGAGCAGTTCTTC; CDR3 protein: CASDGTSANNEQFF